This is a list of T cell receptor beta chains from one sample in a study of cytomegalovirus exposure and HLA in healthy donors. The repertoire was sequenced with immunoSEQ multiplex PCR; TCRdb's copy has only in-frame clones and lacks some. The repertoire holds 120,000 or so clones, with roughly 69% as singletons. The sequenced material came from PBMCs. The receptor source for this set is a woman aged 40 to 50 in good health and CMV-seropositive. CDR3s include the opening cysteine and the closing phenylalanine or tryptophan. Fields, in order: D gene, V gene, clone size, J gene, CDR3 protein, CDR3 DNA. D genes are given only for firm matches. Only part of the rows carry a size: once, few, many, or a class if the clone is expanded.

TRBD1	TRBV4-1	NA	TRBJ1-2	CASSPQPKDRVGYTF	TGCGCCAGCAGCCCGCAACCTAAGGACAGGGTAGGATACACCTTC
TRBD2	TRBV7-2	NA	TRBJ2-3	CASSRLGTSTDTQYF	TGTGCCAGCAGCCGACTCGGGACTAGCACGGATACGCAGTATTTT
NA	TRBV5-4	NA	TRBJ2-3	CASSLPGSSTDTQYF	TGTGCCAGCAGCCTACCAGGCAGCAGCACAGATACGCAGTATTTT
NA	TRBV10-3	NA	TRBJ1-2	CAISESAGVIRPGYTF	TGTGCCATCAGTGAGTCGGCGGGGGTAATACGCCCTGGCTACACCTTC
TRBD1	TRBV27	NA	TRBJ1-4	CASNLQGPDEKLFF	TGTGCCAGCAACCTACAGGGGCCTGATGAAAAACTGTTTTTT
TRBD2	TRBV5-4	NA	TRBJ2-3	CASSLISGSTDTQYF	TGTGCCAGCAGCTTGATTAGCGGGTCCACAGATACGCAGTATTTT
NA	TRBV19	NA	TRBJ1-5	CATGDIGSNQPQHF	TGTGCCACCGGGGACATTGGTAGCAATCAGCCCCAGCATTTT
NA	TRBV5-1	few	TRBJ1-2	CASSVTGNHGYTF	TGCGCCAGCAGCGTAACAGGGAACCATGGCTACACCTTC
NA	TRBV6-5	NA	TRBJ1-1	CASSYSGGKAFF	TGTGCCAGCAGTTATTCTGGGGGCAAAGCTTTCTTT
TRBD1	TRBV6-5	few	TRBJ1-1	CASSYGSGGMRTEAFF	TGTGCCAGCAGTTACGGGTCAGGGGGCATGCGGACTGAAGCTTTCTTT
NA	TRBV9	NA	TRBJ1-5	CASSEGGGQPQHF	TGTGCCAGCAGCGAGGGGGGAGGGCAGCCCCAGCATTTT
NA	TRBV6-5	NA	TRBJ1-5	CASSRNPGVLAAQHF	TGTGCCAGCAGCCGCAACCCAGGGGTCCTCGCAGCCCAGCATTTT
NA	TRBV6-9	NA	TRBJ1-2	CASSYHHRPRDYGYTF	TGTGCCAGCAGTTATCACCACAGGCCACGGGACTATGGCTACACCTTC
NA	TRBV7-2	NA	TRBJ1-1	CASSPGRDTEAFF	TGTGCCAGCAGCCCCGGCAGGGACACTGAAGCTTTCTTT
TRBD1	TRBV7-2	NA	TRBJ1-2	CASSLQGANYGYTF	TGTGCCAGCAGCTTACAGGGGGCGAACTATGGCTACACCTTC
TRBD1	TRBV14	NA	TRBJ1-2	CASSLAGTGAYGYTF	TGTGCCAGCAGCCTAGCCGGGACAGGGGCCTATGGCTACACCTTC
NA	TRBV9	NA	TRBJ2-1	CASSVALSLEQFF	TGTGCCAGCAGCGTAGCACTATCCCTGGAGCAGTTCTTC
NA	TRBV7-2	NA	TRBJ1-5	CASSQTGLGNQPQHF	TGTGCCAGCAGCCAAACAGGGCTCGGCAATCAGCCCCAGCATTTT
NA	TRBV19	few	TRBJ1-3	CASSIAGNTIYF	TGTGCCAGTAGTATCGCTGGAAACACCATATATTTT
NA	TRBV19	NA	TRBJ1-5	CASSDSYSNQPQHF	TGTGCCAGTAGTGACAGCTATAGCAATCAGCCCCAGCATTTT
TRBD2	TRBV5-4	NA	TRBJ2-7	CASTGGGYEQYF	TGTGCCAGCACCGGGGGGGGCTACGAGCAGTACTTC
NA	TRBV7-9	few	TRBJ2-3	CASSLAPGEFTDTQYF	TGTGCCAGCAGCTTAGCGCCCGGAGAATTCACAGATACGCAGTATTTT
NA	TRBV19	NA	TRBJ1-5	CASAGSSNQPQHF	TGTGCCTCAGCGGGGAGCTCCAATCAGCCCCAGCATTTT
NA	TRBV6-5	few	TRBJ1-5	CASSTGVQPQHF	TGTGCCAGCAGTACGGGGGTTCAGCCCCAGCATTTT
TRBD2	TRBV7-2	NA	TRBJ2-1	CAGEGLVRNEQFF	TGTGCCGGAGAGGGACTAGTACGCAATGAGCAGTTCTTC
TRBD2	TRBV11-2	few	TRBJ2-7	CASSPGGGRNYEQYF	TGTGCCAGCAGCCCCGGGGGGGGGAGGAACTACGAGCAGTACTTC
NA	TRBV7-2	NA	TRBJ1-2	CASSLGGGGRGPGYTF	TGTGCCAGCAGCTTAGGAGGGGGGGGTAGGGGACCTGGCTACACCTTC
NA	TRBV27	NA	TRBJ2-5	CASQLRQGETQYF	TGTGCCAGCCAACTAAGGCAGGGTGAGACCCAGTACTTC
TRBD2	TRBV2	NA	TRBJ2-3	CASSQRIAGGSQDTQYF	TGTGCCAGCAGTCAACGAATAGCGGGGGGGAGCCAAGATACGCAGTATTTT
TRBD1	TRBV7-9	NA	TRBJ1-1	CASSGGTGMNTEAFF	TGTGCCAGCAGCGGGGGGACAGGCATGAACACTGAAGCTTTCTTT
NA	TRBV5-1	few	TRBJ2-1	CASSLGDWSYNEQFF	TGCGCCAGCAGCTTGGGGGACTGGTCCTACAATGAGCAGTTCTTC
TRBD2	TRBV6-4	NA	TRBJ2-1	CASSDIGLAGGNEQFF	TGTGCCAGCAGTGACATCGGACTAGCGGGGGGAAATGAGCAGTTCTTC
TRBD1	TRBV5-4	NA	TRBJ1-1	CASKDRAVETEAFF	TGTGCCAGCAAGGACAGGGCGGTTGAAACTGAAGCTTTCTTT
NA	TRBV7-2	few	TRBJ1-1	CASSLQGYSEAFF	TGTGCCAGCAGCTTACAGGGGTACTCTGAAGCTTTCTTT
NA	TRBV4-2	NA	TRBJ2-2	CASSPGQGGGTGELFF	TGTGCCAGCAGCCCAGGACAGGGAGGGGGCACCGGGGAGCTGTTTTTT
NA	TRBV6-4	NA	TRBJ2-2	CASSGQANTGELFF	TGTGCCAGCAGTGGGCAGGCGAACACCGGGGAGCTGTTTTTT
NA	TRBV4-3	NA	TRBJ1-2	CASRIDRTSNYGYTF	TGCGCCAGCAGAATAGACAGAACCTCTAACTATGGCTACACCTTC
NA	TRBV4-1	NA	TRBJ1-2	CASSQDRQAFYGYTF	TGCGCCAGCAGCCAAGACCGACAGGCATTCTATGGCTACACCTTC
NA	TRBV7-2	NA	TRBJ2-2	CASSLSTMNTGELFF	TGTGCCAGCAGCTTAAGCACCATGAACACCGGGGAGCTGTTTTTT
TRBD1	TRBV7-9	NA	TRBJ1-2	CASSLASGQSYGYTF	TGTGCCAGCAGCTTGGCGTCGGGACAGAGCTATGGCTACACCTTC
NA	TRBV9	NA	TRBJ1-1	CASTRSGSLGTEAFF	TGTGCCAGCACCCGTAGTGGGAGCTTGGGCACTGAAGCTTTCTTT
TRBD2	TRBV9	NA	TRBJ2-1	CASSVGSGGASNEQFF	TGTGCCAGCAGCGTAGGAAGCGGGGGGGCGTCAAATGAGCAGTTCTTC
TRBD1	TRBV9	NA	TRBJ1-2	CASSPIDRAGGGYTF	TGTGCCAGCAGTCCTATAGACAGGGCTGGGGGCGGCTACACCTTC
TRBD1	TRBV6-4	NA	TRBJ1-6	CASRAGGNYNSPLHF	TGTGCCAGCAGAGCAGGGGGTAACTATAATTCACCCCTCCACTTT
TRBD2	TRBV4-3	NA	TRBJ2-1	CASSRSGGANEQFF	TGCGCCAGCAGCCGTAGCGGGGGGGCCAATGAGCAGTTCTTC
TRBD2	TRBV29-1	NA	TRBJ2-5	CSALAGETQYF	TGCAGCGCACTAGCGGGTGAGACCCAGTACTTC
TRBD1	TRBV19	NA	TRBJ1-5	CASSLQGGGQPQHF	TGTGCCAGTAGTCTTCAGGGGGGAGGCCAGCCCCAGCATTTT
NA	TRBV5-4	NA	TRBJ2-1	CASSLSTEYNEQFF	TGTGCCAGCAGCTTATCGACAGAATACAATGAGCAGTTCTTC
NA	TRBV19	NA	TRBJ1-5	CASSSQGRNQPQHF	TGTGCCAGTAGTAGCCAGGGCCGAAATCAGCCCCAGCATTTT
TRBD1	TRBV6-5	NA	TRBJ1-2	CASSSRTGPHGYTF	TGTGCCAGCAGCTCCCGGACAGGGCCCCACGGCTACACCTTC
TRBD1	TRBV7-9	few	TRBJ1-2	CASSPGTGSVNYGYTF	TGTGCCAGCAGCCCAGGGACAGGGAGTGTCAACTATGGCTACACCTTC
NA	TRBV5-1	NA	TRBJ1-2	CASRRESNYGYTF	TGCGCCAGCAGGAGGGAATCTAACTATGGCTACACCTTC
TRBD1	TRBV11-2	NA	TRBJ1-4	CASSLGGGATNEKLFF	TGTGCCAGCAGCTTAGGAGGGGGCGCAACTAATGAAAAACTGTTTTTT
TRBD1	TRBV9	NA	TRBJ1-6	CASSLGQANSPLHF	TGTGCCAGCAGCTTGGGACAGGCCAATTCACCCCTCCACTTT
NA	TRBV9	NA	TRBJ2-1	CASSVGQGAYNEQFF	TGTGCCAGCAGCGTAGGCCAGGGCGCCTACAATGAGCAGTTCTTC
NA	TRBV9	NA	TRBJ1-1	CASSGTPNTEAFF	TGTGCCAGCAGCGGGACACCGAACACTGAAGCTTTCTTT
NA	TRBV5-1	once	TRBJ1-1	CASSTGSGRAEAFF	TGCGCCAGCAGCACCGGGTCCGGGAGGGCTGAAGCTTTCTTT
TRBD1	TRBV11-2	NA	TRBJ1-2	CASSLDRRQGSYTF	TGTGCCAGCAGCTTAGATCGGCGACAGGGGAGCTACACCTTC
TRBD2	TRBV7-3	NA	TRBJ2-1	CASSLNGGAGEQFF	TGTGCCAGCAGCTTAAACGGGGGGGCCGGAGAGCAGTTCTTC
NA	TRBV5-1	once	TRBJ1-1	CASSGGGTLTEAFF	TGCGCCAGCAGCGGGGGGGGAACGCTGACTGAAGCTTTCTTT